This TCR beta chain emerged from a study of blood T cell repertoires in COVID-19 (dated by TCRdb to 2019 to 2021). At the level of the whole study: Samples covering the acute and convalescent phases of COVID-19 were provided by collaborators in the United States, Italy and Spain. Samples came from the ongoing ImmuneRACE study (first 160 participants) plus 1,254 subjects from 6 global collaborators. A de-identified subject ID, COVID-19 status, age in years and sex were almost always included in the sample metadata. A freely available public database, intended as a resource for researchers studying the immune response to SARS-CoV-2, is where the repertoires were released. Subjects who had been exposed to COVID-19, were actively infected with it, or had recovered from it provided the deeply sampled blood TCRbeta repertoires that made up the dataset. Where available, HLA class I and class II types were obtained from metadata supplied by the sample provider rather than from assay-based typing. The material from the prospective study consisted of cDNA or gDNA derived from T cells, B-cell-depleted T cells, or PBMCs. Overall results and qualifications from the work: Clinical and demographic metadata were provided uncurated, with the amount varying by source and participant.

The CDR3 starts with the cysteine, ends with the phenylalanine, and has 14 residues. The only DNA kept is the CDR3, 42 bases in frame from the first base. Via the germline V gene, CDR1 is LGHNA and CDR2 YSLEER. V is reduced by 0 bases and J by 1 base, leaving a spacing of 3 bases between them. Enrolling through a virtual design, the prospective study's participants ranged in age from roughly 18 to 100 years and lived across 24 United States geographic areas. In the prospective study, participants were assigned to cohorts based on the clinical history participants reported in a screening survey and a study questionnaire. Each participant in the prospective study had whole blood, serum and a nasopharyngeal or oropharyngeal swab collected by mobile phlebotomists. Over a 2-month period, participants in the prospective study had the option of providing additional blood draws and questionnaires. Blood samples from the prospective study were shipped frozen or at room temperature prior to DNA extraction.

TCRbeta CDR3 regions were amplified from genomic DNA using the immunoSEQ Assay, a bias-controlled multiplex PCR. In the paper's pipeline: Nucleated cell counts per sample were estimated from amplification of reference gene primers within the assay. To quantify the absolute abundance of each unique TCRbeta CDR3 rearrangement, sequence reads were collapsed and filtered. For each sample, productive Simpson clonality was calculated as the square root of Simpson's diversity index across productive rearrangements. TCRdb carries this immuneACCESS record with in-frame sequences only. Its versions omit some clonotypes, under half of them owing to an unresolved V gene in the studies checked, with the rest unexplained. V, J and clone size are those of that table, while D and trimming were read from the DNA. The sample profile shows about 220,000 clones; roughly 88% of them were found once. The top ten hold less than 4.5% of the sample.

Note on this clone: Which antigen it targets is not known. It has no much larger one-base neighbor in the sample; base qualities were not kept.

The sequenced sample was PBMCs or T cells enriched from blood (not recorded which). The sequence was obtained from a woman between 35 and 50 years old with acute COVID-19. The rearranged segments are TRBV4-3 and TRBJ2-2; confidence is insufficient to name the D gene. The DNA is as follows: TGCGCCAGCAGCCAAGACAAGAACACCGGGGAGCTGTTTTTT. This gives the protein CASSQDKNTGELFF.